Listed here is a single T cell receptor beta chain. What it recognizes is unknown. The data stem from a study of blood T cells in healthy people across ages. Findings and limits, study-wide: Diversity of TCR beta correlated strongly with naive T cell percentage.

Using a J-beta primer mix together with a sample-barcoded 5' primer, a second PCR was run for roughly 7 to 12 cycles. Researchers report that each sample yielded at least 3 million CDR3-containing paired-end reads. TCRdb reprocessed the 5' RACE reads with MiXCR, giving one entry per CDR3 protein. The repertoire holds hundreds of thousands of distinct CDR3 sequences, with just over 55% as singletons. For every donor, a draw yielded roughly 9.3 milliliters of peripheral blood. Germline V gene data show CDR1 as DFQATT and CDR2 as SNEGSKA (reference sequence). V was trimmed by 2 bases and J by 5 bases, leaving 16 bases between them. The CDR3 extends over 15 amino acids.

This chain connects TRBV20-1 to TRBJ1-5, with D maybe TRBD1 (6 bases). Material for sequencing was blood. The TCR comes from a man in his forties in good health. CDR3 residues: CSARRAPGADQPQHF. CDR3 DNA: TGCAGTGCTAGAAGGGCCCCGGGGGCCGATCAGCCCCAGCATTTT.